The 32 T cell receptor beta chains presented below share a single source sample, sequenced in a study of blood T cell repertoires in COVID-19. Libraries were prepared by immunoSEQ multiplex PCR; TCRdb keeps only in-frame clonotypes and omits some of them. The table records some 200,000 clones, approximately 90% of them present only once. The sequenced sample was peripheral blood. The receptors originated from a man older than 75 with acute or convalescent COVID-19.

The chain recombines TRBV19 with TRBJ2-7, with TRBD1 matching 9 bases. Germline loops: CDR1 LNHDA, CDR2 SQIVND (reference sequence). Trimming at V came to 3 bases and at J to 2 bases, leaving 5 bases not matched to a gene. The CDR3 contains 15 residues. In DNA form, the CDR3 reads TGTGCCAGTAGTATTCCCGGGACAGGGACCTACGAGCAGTACTTC. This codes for CASSIPGTGTYEQYF.

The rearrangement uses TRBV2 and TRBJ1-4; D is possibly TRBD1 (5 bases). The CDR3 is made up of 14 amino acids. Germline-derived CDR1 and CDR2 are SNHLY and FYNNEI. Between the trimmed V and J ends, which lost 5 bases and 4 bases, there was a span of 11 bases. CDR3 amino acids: CASSRQPYNEKLFF. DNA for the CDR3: TGTGCCAGCAGTAGACAGCCTTATAATGAAAAACTGTTTTTT.

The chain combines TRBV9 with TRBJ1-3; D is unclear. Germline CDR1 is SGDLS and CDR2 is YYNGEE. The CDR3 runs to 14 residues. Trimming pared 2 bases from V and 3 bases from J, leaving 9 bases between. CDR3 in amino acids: CASSVVPLGNTIYF. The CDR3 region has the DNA TGTGCCAGCAGCGTTGTCCCCCTTGGAAACACCATATATTTT.

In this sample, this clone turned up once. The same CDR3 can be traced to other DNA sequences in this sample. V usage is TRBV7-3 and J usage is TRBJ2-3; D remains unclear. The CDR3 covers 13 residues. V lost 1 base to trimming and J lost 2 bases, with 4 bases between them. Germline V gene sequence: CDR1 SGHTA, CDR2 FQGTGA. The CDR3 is CASSLIATDTQYF. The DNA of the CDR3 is TGTGCCAGCAGCTTAATAGCCACAGATACGCAGTATTTT.

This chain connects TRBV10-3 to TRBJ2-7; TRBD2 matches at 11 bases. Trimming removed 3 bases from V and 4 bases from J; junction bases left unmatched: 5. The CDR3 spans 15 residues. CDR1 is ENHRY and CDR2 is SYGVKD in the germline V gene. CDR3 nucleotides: TGTGCCATCAGTGACTCCGGGACTAGCGGATACGAGCAGTACTTC. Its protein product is CAISDSGTSGYEQYF.

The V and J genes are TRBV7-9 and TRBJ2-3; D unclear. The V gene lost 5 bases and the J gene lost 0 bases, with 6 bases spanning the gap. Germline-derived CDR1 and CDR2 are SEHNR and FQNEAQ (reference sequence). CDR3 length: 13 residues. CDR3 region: CASSPGSTDTQYF. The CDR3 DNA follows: TGTGCCAGCAGCCCAGGTAGCACAGATACGCAGTATTTT.

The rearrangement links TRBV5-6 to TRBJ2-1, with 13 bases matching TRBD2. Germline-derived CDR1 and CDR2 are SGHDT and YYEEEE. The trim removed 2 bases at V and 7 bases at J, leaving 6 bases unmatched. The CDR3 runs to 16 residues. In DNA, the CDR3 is TGTGCCAGCAGCTTAAGCCCGGGACTAGCGGGAAATGAGCAGTTCTTC. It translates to CASSLSPGLAGNEQFF.

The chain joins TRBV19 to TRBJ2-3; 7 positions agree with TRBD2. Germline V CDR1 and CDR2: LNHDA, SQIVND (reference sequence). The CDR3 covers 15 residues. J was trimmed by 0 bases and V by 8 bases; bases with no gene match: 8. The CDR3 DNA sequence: TGTGCCAGTGTGGGACTACTTGGGAGCACAGATACGCAGTATTTT. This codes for CASVGLLGSTDTQYF. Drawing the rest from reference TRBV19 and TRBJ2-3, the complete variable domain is DGGITQSPKYLFRKEGQNVTLSCEQNLNHDAMYWYRQDPGQGLRLIYYSQIVNDFQKGDIAEGYSVSREKKESFPLTVTSAQKNPTAFYLCASVGLLGSTDTQYFGPGTRLTVL.

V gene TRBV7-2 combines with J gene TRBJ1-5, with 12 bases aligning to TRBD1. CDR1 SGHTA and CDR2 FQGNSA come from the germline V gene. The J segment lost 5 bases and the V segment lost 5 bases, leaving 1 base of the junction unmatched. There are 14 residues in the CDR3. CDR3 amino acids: CASSGDRGHQPQHF. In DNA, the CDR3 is TGTGCCAGCAGCGGGGACAGGGGGCATCAGCCCCAGCATTTT.

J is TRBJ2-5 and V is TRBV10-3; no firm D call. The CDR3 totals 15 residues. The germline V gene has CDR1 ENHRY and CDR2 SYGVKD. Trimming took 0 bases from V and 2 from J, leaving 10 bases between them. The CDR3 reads CAISESVQNQETQYF. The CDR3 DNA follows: TGTGCCATCAGTGAGTCGGTGCAGAATCAAGAGACCCAGTACTTC.

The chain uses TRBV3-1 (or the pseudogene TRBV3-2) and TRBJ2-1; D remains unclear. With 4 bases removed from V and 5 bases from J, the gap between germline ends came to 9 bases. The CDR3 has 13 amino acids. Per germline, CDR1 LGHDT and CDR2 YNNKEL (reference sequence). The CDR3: CASSLRLNNEQFF. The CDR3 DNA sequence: TGTGCCAGCAGCCTCCGGTTGAACAATGAGCAGTTCTTC.

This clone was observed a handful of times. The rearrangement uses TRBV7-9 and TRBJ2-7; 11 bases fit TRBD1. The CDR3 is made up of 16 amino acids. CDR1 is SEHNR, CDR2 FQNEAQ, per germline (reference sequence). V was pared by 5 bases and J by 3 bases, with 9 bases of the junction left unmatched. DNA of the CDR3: TGTGCCAGCAGCCCCTGGAGGGGGACAGGGGGCTACGAGCAGTACTTC. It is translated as CASSPWRGTGGYEQYF.

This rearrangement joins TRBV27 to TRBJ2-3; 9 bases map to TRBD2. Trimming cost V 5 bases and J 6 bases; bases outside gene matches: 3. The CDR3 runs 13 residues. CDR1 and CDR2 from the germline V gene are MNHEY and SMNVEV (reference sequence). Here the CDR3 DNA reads TGTGCCAGCAGTCTAGCGGGAAGCGATACGCAGTATTTT. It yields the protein CASSLAGSDTQYF.

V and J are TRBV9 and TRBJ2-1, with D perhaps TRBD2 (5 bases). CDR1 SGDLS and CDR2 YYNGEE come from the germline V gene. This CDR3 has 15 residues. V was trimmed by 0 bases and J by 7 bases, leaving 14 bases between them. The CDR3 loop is CASSVGSGEWNEQFF. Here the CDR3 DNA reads TGTGCCAGCAGCGTAGGTTCCGGGGAGTGGAATGAGCAGTTCTTC.

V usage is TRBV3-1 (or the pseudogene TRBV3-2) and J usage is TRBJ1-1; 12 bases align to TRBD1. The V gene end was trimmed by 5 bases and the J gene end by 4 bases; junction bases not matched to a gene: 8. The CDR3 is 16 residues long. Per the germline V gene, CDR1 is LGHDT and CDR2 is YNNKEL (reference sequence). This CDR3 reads CASSTPGQGARTEAFF. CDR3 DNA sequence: TGTGCCAGCAGCACGCCGGGACAGGGGGCACGCACTGAAGCTTTCTTT.

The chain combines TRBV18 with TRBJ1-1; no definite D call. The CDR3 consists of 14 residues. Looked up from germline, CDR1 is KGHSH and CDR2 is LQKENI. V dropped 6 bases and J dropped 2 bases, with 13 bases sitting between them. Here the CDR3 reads CASSPMEANTEAFF. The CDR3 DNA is TGTGCCAGCTCCCCGATGGAGGCTAACACTGAAGCTTTCTTT. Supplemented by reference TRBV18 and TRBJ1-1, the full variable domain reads NAGVMQNPRHLVRRRGQEARLRCSPMKGHSHVYWYRQLPEEGLKFMVYLQKENIIDESGMPKERFSAEFPKEGPSILRIQQVVRGDSAAYFCASSPMEANTEAFFGQGTRLTVV.

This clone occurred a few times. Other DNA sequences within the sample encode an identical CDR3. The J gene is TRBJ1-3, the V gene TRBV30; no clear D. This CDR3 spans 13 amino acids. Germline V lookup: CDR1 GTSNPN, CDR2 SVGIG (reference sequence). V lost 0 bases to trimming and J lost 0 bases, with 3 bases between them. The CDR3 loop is CAWSVLSGNTIYF. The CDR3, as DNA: TGTGCCTGGAGTGTACTCTCTGGAAACACCATATATTTT.

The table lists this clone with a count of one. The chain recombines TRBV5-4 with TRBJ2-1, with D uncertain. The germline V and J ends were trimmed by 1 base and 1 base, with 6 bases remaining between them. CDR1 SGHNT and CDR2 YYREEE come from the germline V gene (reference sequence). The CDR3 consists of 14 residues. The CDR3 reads CASSLFQSYNEQFF. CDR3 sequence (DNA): TGTGCCAGCAGCTTGTTCCAGTCCTACAATGAGCAGTTCTTC.

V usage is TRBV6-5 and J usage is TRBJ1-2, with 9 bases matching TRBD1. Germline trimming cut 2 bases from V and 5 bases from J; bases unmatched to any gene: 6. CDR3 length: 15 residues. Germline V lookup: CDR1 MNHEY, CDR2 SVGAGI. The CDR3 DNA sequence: TGTGCCAGCAGTTACGTACAGGGGGCGGGATATGGCTACACCTTC. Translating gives CASSYVQGAGYGYTF.

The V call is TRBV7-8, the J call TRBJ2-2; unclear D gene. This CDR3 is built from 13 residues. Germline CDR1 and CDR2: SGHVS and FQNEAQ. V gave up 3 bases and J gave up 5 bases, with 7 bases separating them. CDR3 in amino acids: CASSFSRTGELFF. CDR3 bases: TGTGCCAGCAGCTTTAGTAGAACCGGGGAGCTGTTTTTT. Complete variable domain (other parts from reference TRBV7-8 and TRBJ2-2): GAGVSQSPRYKVAKRGQDVALRCDPISGHVSLFWYQQALGQGPEFLTYFQNEAQLDKSGLPSDRFFAERPEGSVSTLKIQRTQQEDSAVYLCASSFSRTGELFFGEGSRLTVL.

The DNA of the CDR3 is TGTGCCAGCAGCCCCGGGACTGTCACAGATACGCAGTATTTT. Encoded protein: CASSPGTVTDTQYF. V usage is TRBV5-4 and J usage is TRBJ2-3; tentatively, D is TRBD2 (6 bases). This CDR3 has 14 amino acids. Per the germline V gene, CDR1 is SGHNT and CDR2 is YYREEE (reference sequence). V lost 4 bases, J lost 2 bases, and 11 bases lay in between.

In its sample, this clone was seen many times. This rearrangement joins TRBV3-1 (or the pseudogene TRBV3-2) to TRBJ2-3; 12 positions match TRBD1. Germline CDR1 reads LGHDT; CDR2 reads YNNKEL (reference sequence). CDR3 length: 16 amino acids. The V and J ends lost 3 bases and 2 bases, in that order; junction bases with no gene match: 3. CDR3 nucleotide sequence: TGTGCCAGCAGCCAGGGGACAGGGGGCTACACAGATACGCAGTATTTT. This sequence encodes CASSQGTGGYTDTQYF.

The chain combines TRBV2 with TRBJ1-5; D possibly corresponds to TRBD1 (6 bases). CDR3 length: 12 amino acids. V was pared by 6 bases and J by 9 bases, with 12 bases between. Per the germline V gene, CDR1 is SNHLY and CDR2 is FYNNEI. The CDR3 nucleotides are TGTGCCAGCAGCGAGGACAGCAGGCCCCAGCATTTT. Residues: CASSEDSRPQHF.

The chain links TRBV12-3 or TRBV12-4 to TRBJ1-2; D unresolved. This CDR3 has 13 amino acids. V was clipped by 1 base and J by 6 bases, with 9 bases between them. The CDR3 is CASSLGQADGYTF. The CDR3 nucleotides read TGTGCCAGCAGTTTAGGGCAGGCAGATGGCTACACCTTC.

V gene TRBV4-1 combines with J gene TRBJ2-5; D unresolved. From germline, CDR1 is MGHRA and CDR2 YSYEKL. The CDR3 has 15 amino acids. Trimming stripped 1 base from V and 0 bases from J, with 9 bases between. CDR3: CASSQGRQNQETQYF. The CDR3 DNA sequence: TGCGCCAGCAGCCAAGGGCGGCAGAACCAAGAGACCCAGTACTTC.

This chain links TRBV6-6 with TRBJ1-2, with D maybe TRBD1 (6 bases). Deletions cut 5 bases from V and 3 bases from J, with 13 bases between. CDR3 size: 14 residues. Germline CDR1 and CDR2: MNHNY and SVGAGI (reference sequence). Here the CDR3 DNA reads TGTGCCAGCAGTGCCAGGGGTCCAGACTATGGCTACACCTTC. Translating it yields CASSARGPDYGYTF.

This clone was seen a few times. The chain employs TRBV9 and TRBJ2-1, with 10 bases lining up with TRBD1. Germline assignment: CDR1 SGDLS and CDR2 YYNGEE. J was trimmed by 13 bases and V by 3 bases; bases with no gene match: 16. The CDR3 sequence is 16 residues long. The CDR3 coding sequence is TGTGCCAGCAGCGCTGATGCCGGGACAGGGGTGAAGAATCAGTTCTTC. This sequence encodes CASSADAGTGVKNQFF. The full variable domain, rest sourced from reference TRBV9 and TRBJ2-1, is DSGVTQTPKHLITATGQRVTLRCSPRSGDLSVYWYQQSLDQGLQFLIQYYNGEERAKGNILERFSAQQFPDLHSELNLSSLELGDSALYFCASSADAGTGVKNQFFGPGTRLTVL.

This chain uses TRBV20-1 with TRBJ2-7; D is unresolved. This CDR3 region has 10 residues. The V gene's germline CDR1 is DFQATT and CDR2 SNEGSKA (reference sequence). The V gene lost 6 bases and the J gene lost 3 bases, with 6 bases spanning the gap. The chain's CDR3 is CSAYSYEQYF. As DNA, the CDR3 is TGCAGTGCATACAGCTACGAGCAGTACTTC.

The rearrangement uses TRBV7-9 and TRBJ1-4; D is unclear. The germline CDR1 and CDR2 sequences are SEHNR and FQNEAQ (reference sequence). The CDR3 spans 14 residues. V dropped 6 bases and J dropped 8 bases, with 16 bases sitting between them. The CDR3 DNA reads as TGTGCCAGCAGTATCCTGAGAGAGGGCGAAAAACTGTTTTTT. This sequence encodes CASSILREGEKLFF.

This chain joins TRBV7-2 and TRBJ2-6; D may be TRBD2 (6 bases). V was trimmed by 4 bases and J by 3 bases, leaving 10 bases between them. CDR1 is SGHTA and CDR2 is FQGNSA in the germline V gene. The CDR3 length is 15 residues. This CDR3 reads CASSSGGFGANVLTF. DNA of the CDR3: TGTGCCAGCAGCTCCGGAGGGTTTGGGGCCAACGTCCTGACTTTC.

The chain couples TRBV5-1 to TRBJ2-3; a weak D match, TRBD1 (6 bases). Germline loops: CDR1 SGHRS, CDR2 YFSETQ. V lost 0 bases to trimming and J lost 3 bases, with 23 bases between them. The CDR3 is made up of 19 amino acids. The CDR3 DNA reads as TGCGCCAGCAGCTTGGCGACGGGTACAGGGTCGCGCTTTACAGATACGCAGTATTTT. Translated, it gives CASSLATGTGSRFTDTQYF.

The CDR3 bases are TGTGCCAGCAGTTCCGCGGACAGATCCATCTACGAGCAGTACTTC. Protein product: CASSSADRSIYEQYF. The chain is built from TRBV28 and TRBJ2-7, with D perhaps matching TRBD1 (6 bases). Trimming removed 4 bases at V and 3 bases at J, with 16 bases between. The CDR3 has 15 amino acids. Germline CDR1 reads MDHEN; CDR2 reads SYDVKM. The full variable domain, completed using reference TRBV28 and TRBJ2-7, is DVKVTQSSRYLVKRTGEKVFLECVQDMDHENMFWYRQDPGLGLRLIYFSYDVKMKEKGDIPEGYSVSREKKERFSLILESASTNQTSMYLCASSSADRSIYEQYFGPGTRLTVT.